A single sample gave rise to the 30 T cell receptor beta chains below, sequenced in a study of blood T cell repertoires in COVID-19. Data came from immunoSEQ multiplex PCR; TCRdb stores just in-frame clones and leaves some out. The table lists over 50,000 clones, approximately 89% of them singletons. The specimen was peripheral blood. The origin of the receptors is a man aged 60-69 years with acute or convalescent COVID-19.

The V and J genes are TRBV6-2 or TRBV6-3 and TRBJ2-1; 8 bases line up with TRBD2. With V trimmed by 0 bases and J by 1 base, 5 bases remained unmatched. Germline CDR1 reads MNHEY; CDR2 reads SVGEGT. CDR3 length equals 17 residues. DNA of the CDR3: TGTGCCAGCAGTTACTCGACGGGGGGGGCTTCCTACAATGAGCAGTTCTTC. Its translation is CASSYSTGGASYNEQFF.

CDR3 coding DNA: TGTGCCAGCAGCTTAGGGGCAGGGGGACAGCCCCAGCATTTT. Translation gives CASSLGAGGQPQHF. The rearrangement joins TRBV7-8 to TRBJ1-5; 7 bases map to TRBD1. The germline V gene has CDR1 SGHVS and CDR2 FQNEAQ. CDR3 length equals 14 residues. J gave up 7 bases and V 1 base, and 4 bases lay outside the gene matches.

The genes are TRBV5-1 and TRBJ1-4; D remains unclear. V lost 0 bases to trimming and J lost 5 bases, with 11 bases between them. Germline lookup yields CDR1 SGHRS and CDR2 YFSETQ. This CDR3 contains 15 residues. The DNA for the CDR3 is TGCGCCAGCAGCTTGGCCACAGAGTCGAATGAAAAACTGTTTTTT. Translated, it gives CASSLATESNEKLFF.

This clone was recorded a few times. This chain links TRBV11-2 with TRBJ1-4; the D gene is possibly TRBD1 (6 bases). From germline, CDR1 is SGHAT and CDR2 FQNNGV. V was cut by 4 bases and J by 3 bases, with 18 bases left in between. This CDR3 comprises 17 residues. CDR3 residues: CASSSLKRQDANEKLFF. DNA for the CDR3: TGTGCCAGCAGCTCCCTTAAACGACAGGACGCTAATGAAAAACTGTTTTTT. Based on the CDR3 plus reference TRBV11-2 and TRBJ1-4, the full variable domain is EAGVAQSPRYKIIEKRQSVAFWCNPISGHATLYWYQQILGQGPKLLIQFQNNGVVDDSQLPKDRFSAERLKGVDSTLKIQPAKLEDSAVYLCASSSLKRQDANEKLFFGSGTQLSVL.

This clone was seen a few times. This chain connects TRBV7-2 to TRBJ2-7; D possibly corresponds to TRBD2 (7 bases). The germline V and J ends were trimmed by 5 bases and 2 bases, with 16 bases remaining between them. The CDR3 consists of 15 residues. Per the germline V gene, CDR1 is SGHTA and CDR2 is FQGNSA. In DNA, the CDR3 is TGTGCCAGCAGCCCAACACCGGGGGGCACCTACGAGCAGTACTTC. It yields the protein CASSPTPGGTYEQYF. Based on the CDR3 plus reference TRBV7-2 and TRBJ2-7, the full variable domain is GAGVSQSPSNKVTEKGKDVELRCDPISGHTALYWYRQSLGQGLEFLIYFQGNSAPDKSGLPSDRFSAERTGGSVSTLTIQRTQQEDSAVYLCASSPTPGGTYEQYFGPGTRLTVT.

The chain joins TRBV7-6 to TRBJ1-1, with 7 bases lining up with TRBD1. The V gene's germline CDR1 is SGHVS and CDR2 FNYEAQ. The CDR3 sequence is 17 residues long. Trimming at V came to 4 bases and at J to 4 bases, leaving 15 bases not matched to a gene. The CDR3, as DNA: TGTGCCAGCAGCTCCGCGATTCAGGGGGTGGCCCCCACTGAAGCTTTCTTT. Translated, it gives CASSSAIQGVAPTEAFF.

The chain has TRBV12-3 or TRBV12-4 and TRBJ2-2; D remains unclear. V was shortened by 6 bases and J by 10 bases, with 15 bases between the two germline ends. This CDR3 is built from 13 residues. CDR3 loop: CASRRYRDMELFF. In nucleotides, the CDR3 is TGTGCCAGCAGACGCTATAGAGATATGGAGCTGTTTTTT.

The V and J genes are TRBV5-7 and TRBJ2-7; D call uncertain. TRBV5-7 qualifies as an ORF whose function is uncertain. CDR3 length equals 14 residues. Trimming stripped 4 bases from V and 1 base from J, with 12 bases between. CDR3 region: CASSPEAESYEQYF. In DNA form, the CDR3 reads TGTGCCAGCAGCCCAGAGGCAGAGTCCTACGAGCAGTACTTC.

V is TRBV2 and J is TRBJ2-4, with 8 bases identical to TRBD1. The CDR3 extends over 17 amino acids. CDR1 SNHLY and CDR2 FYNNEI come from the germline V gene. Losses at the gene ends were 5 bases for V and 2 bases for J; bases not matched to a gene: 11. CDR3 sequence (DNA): TGTGCCAGCAGTTCACCACAGGGGGACGGAACCAAAAACATTCAGTACTTC. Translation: CASSSPQGDGTKNIQYF.

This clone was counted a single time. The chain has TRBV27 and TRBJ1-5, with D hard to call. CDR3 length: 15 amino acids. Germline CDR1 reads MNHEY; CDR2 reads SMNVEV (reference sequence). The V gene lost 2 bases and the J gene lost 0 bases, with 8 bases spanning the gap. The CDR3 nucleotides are TGTGCCAGCAGTTTAGGCCCCCATAGCAATCAGCCCCAGCATTTT. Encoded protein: CASSLGPHSNQPQHF.

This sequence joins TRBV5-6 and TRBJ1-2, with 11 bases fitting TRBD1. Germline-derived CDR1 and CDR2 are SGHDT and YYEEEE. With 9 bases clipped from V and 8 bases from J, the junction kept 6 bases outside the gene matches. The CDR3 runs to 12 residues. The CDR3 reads CATGDRGEGYTF. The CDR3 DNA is TGTGCCACTGGGGACAGGGGGGAAGGCTACACCTTC.

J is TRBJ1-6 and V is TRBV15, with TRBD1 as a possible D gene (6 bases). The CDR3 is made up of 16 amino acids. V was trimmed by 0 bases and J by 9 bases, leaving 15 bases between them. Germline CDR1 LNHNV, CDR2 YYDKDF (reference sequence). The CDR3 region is CATSRDNRVVSSPLHF. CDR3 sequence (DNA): TGTGCCACCAGCAGAGATAACAGGGTAGTAAGTTCACCCCTCCACTTT.

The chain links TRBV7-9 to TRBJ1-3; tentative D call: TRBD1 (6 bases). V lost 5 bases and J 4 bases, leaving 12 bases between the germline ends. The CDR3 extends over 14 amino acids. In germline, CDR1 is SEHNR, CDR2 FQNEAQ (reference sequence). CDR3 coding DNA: TGTGCCAGCAGCCCAGGGGTCTCGGGAAACACCATATATTTT. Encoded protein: CASSPGVSGNTIYF.

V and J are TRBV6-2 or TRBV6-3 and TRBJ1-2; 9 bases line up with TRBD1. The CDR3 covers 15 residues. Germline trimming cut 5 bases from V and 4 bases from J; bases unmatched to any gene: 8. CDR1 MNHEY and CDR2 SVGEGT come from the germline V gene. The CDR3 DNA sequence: TGTGCCAGCAGTGATACAGGGGGCAAGGTCTATGGCTACACCTTC. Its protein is CASSDTGGKVYGYTF.

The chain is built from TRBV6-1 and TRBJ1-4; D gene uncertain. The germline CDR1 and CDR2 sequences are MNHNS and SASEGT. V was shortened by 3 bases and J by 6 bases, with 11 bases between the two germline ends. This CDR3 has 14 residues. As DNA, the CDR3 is TGTGCCAGCAGTGATTTGACACTGGATGAAAAACTGTTTTTT. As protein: CASSDLTLDEKLFF.

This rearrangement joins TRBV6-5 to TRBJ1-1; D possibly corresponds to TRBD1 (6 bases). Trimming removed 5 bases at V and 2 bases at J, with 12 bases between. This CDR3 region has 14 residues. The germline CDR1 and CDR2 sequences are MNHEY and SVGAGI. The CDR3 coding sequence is TGTGCCAGCAGTCTGTTGGGGGCCAACACTGAAGCTTTCTTT. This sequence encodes CASSLLGANTEAFF.

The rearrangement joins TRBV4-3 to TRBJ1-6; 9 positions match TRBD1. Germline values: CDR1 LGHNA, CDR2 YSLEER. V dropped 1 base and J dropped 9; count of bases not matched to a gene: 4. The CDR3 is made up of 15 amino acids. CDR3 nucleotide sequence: TGCGCCAGCAGCCAAGGGGGACAGGGTTTTTCACCCCTCCACTTT. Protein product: CASSQGGQGFSPLHF.

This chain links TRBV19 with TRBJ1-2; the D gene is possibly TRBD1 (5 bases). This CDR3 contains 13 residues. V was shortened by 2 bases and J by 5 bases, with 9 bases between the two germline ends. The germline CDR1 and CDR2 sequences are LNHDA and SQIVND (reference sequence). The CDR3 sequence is CASSIQGGYGYTF. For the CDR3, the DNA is TGTGCCAGTAGTATACAGGGAGGGTATGGCTACACCTTC.

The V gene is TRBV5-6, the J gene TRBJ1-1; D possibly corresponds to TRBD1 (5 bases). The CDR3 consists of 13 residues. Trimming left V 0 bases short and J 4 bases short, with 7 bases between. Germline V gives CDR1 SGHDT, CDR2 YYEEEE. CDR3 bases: TGTGCCAGCAGCTTGGGGGGGGGCACTGAAGCTTTCTTT. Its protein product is CASSLGGGTEAFF.

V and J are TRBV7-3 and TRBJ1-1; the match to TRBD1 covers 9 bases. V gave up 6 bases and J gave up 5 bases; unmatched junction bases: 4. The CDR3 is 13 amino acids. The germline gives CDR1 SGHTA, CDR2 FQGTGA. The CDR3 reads CASSRQGETEAFF. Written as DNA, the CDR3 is TGTGCCAGCAGTCGACAGGGGGAAACTGAAGCTTTCTTT.

CDR3 nucleotide sequence: TGTGCCAGTAGGCGGGAGAACTATGGCTACACCTTC. It translates to CASRRENYGYTF. The V and J genes are TRBV2 and TRBJ1-2; D remains unclear. Germline CDR1 SNHLY, CDR2 FYNNEI. Trimming took 9 bases from V and 2 from J, leaving 10 bases between them. This CDR3 comprises 12 residues.

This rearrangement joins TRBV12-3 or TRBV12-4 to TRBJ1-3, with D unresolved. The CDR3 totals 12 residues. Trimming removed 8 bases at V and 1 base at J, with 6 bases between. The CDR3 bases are TGTGCCAGCGACATATCTGGAAACACCATATATTTT. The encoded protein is CASDISGNTIYF.

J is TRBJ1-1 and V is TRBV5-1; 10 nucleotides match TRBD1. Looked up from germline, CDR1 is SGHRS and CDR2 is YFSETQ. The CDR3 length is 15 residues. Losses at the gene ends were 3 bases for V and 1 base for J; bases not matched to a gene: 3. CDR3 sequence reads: CASSWGQGKNTEAFF. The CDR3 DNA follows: TGCGCCAGCAGCTGGGGACAGGGGAAGAACACTGAAGCTTTCTTT.

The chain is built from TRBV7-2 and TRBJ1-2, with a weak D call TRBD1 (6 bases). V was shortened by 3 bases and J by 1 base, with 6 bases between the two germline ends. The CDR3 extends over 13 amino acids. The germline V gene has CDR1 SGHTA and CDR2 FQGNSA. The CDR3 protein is CASSLDSNYGYTF. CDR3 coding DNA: TGTGCCAGCAGCTTGGACAGTAACTATGGCTACACCTTC.

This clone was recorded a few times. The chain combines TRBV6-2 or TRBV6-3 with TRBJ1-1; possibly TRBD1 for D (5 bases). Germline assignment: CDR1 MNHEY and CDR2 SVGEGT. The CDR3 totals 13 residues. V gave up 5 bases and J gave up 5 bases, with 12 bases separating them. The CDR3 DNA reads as TGTGCCAGCAGTACGGGACTGGTGACTGAAGCTTTCTTT. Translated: CASSTGLVTEAFF.

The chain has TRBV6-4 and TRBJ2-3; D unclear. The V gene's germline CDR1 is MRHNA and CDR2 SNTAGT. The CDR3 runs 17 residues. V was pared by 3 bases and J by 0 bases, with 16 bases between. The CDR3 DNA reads TGTGCCAGCAGTGAAGGCGTGCGACACACGAGCACAGATACGCAGTATTTT. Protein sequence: CASSEGVRHTSTDTQYF.

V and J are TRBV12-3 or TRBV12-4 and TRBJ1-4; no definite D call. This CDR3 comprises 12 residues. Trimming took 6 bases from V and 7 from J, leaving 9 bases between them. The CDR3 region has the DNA TGTGCCAGCAGCCGGCGGGCTGAAAAACTGTTTTTT. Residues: CASSRRAEKLFF.

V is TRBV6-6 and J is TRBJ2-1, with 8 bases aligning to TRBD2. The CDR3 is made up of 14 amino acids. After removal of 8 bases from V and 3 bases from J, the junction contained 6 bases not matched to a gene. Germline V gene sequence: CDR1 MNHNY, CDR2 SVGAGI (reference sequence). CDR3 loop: CASRGSGGYNEQFF. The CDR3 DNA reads TGTGCCAGCCGTGGGAGCGGGGGCTACAATGAGCAGTTCTTC.

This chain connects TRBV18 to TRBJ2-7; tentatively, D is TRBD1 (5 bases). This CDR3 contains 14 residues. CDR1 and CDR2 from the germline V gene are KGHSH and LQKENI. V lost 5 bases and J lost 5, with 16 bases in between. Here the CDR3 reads CASSDSIQGDEQYF. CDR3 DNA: TGTGCCAGCTCAGATTCGATCCAGGGCGACGAGCAGTACTTC.

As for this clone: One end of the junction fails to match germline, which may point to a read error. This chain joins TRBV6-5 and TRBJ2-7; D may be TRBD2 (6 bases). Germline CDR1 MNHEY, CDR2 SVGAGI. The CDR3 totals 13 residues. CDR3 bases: TGTGCCAGCAGAAGGGAGGCTTATTACGAGCAGTGCTTC. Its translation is CASRREAYYEQCF.